Each of the 25 T cell receptor beta chains below was sequenced from the same sample in a study of blood T cell repertoires in COVID-19. Clones were read by immunoSEQ multiplex PCR, and TCRdb kept only the in-frame ones, dropping some. This sample has hundreds of thousands of clones, with around nine tenths found just once. Sequencing input: PBMCs or T cells enriched from blood (not recorded which). These receptor sequences come from a woman aged 55-69 years who had recovered from COVID-19.

The genes are TRBV14 and TRBJ2-7; TRBD1 matches 8 bases. CDR3 length: 16 amino acids. J was trimmed by 7 bases and V by 1 base; bases with no gene match: 12. CDR1 is SGHDN and CDR2 is FVKESK in the germline V gene. Here the CDR3 reads CASSQVVGGTGPEQYV. The DNA for the CDR3 is TGTGCCAGCAGCCAAGTAGTAGGTGGGACAGGCCCTGAGCAGTACGTC.

The V and J genes are TRBV19 and TRBJ2-1; D gene ambiguous. The CDR3 sequence is 13 residues long. CDR1 and CDR2 from the germline V gene are LNHDA and SQIVND (reference sequence). The V and J ends lost 2 bases and 7 bases respectively, with 9 bases between them. DNA for the CDR3: TGTGCCAGTAGTATAACTGTCTTGAATGAGCAGTTCTTC. It is translated as CASSITVLNEQFF.

DNA for the CDR3: TGTGCCAGCGCAGGGGAAGGGAAAGCTTTCTTT. Protein sequence: CASAGEGKAFF. The genes are TRBV6-1 and TRBJ1-1; tentative D call: TRBD1 (6 bases). V shed 8 bases and J shed 9 bases, with 13 bases lying between them. Germline V gives CDR1 MNHNS, CDR2 SASEGT. The CDR3 spans 11 residues.

The rearrangement joins TRBV30 to TRBJ2-3; TRBD2 agrees at 7 bases. This CDR3 has 15 amino acids. The trim removed 3 bases at V and 4 bases at J, leaving 10 bases unmatched. The germline V gene has CDR1 GTSNPN and CDR2 SVGIG (reference sequence). CDR3 amino acids: CAWSLLSGVADTQYF. Here the CDR3 DNA reads TGTGCCTGGAGCCTTCTAAGCGGGGTAGCAGATACGCAGTATTTT.

This chain uses TRBV24-1 with TRBJ1-1; tentatively, D is TRBD1 (6 bases). The V and J ends lost 3 bases and 7 bases respectively, with 11 bases between them. The CDR3 is 13 residues long. Germline-derived CDR1 and CDR2 are KGHDR and SFDVKD. DNA of the CDR3: TGTGCCACCAGTGATCTAACAGGGTTTGAAGCTTTCTTT. Translation: CATSDLTGFEAFF.

This rearrangement joins TRBV10-3 to TRBJ2-1, with 9 bases lining up with TRBD1. The CDR3 has 15 residues. Germline loops: CDR1 ENHRY, CDR2 SYGVKD. V gave up 4 bases and J gave up 6 bases; unmatched junction bases: 7. In nucleotides, the CDR3 is TGTGCCATCAGTGGGGGACAGGGTATGGTCAATGAGCAGTTCTTC. As protein: CAISGGQGMVNEQFF.

The chain employs TRBV9 and TRBJ2-3; no definite D call. Trimming took 2 bases from V and 0 from J, leaving 4 bases between them. The germline CDR1 and CDR2 sequences are SGDLS and YYNGEE. CDR3 size: 13 residues. The CDR3 reads CASSVASTDTQYF. In DNA, the CDR3 is TGTGCCAGCAGCGTGGCAAGCACAGATACGCAGTATTTT. Based on the CDR3 plus reference TRBV9 and TRBJ2-3, the full variable domain is DSGVTQTPKHLITATGQRVTLRCSPRSGDLSVYWYQQSLDQGLQFLIQYYNGEERAKGNILERFSAQQFPDLHSELNLSSLELGDSALYFCASSVASTDTQYFGPGTRLTVL.

This clone appeared a single time. This rearrangement joins TRBV11-3 to TRBJ1-1; D ambiguous. This CDR3 is 12 amino acids long. Germline CDR1 SGHNT, CDR2 YENEEA. V lost 5 bases to trimming and J lost 11 bases, with 15 bases between them. The CDR3 spells CASSDGVGRAFF. For the CDR3, the DNA is TGTGCCAGCAGCGACGGGGTCGGGCGGGCTTTCTTT.

The gene calls are TRBV7-2 and TRBJ1-1; tentative D call: TRBD1 (5 bases). The ends were cut back, 5 bases at V and 0 bases at J, with 22 bases in the middle. The CDR3 has 18 amino acids. From germline, CDR1 is SGHTA and CDR2 FQGNSA. The chain's CDR3 is CASSTSSGGSPMNTEAFF. CDR3 nucleotide sequence: TGTGCCAGCAGCACGTCATCCGGGGGTAGCCCCATGAACACTGAAGCTTTCTTT.

The genes are TRBV10-2 and TRBJ1-3; no definite D call. Germline CDR1 and CDR2: WSHSY and SAAADI. This CDR3 is built from 15 residues. The V and J ends lost 6 bases and 0 bases respectively, with 12 bases between them. The CDR3 sequence is CASRMTATSGNTIYF. The CDR3, as DNA: TGCGCCAGCAGGATGACTGCCACCTCTGGAAACACCATATATTTT.

The chain combines TRBV2 with TRBJ1-1, with a weak D call TRBD1 (6 bases). The CDR3 is made up of 13 amino acids. Germline-derived CDR1 and CDR2 are SNHLY and FYNNEI. The V and J ends lost 8 bases and 3 bases respectively, with 13 bases between them. The CDR3 region is CASVQGSDTEAFF. CDR3 bases: TGTGCCAGCGTACAGGGATCGGACACTGAAGCTTTCTTT.

The chain combines TRBV5-6 with TRBJ1-5; D unclear. V was trimmed by 4 bases and J by 3 bases, leaving 11 bases between them. The CDR3 length is 14 residues. Germline V CDR1 and CDR2: SGHDT, YYEEEE. CDR3: CASSPHGVNQPQHF. The CDR3 DNA is TGTGCCAGCAGCCCTCACGGGGTCAATCAGCCCCAGCATTTT.

The rearrangement links TRBV5-6 to TRBJ2-7, with 11 bases fitting TRBD1. This CDR3 contains 17 residues. V shed 3 bases and J 1 base; nucleotides not matched to a gene: 9. CDR1 is SGHDT and CDR2 is YYEEEE in the germline V gene. The CDR3 sequence is CASSWGTGGIVSYEQYV. Here the CDR3 DNA reads TGTGCCAGCAGCTGGGGGACAGGGGGTATTGTTTCCTACGAGCAGTACGTC.

The chain recombines TRBV10-2 with TRBJ1-1; 9 positions agree with TRBD1. The germline CDR1 and CDR2 sequences are WSHSY and SAAADI. The V gene end was trimmed by 6 bases and the J gene end by 1 base; junction bases not matched to a gene: 9. The CDR3 loop spans 16 amino acids. DNA for the CDR3: TGCGCCAGCAGCACCGGACAGGGGACGGGGAACACTGAAGCTTTCTTT. Encoded protein: CASSTGQGTGNTEAFF.

The chain recombines TRBV10-2 with TRBJ2-1; 10 bases map to TRBD2. V shed 10 bases and J 9 bases; nucleotides not matched to a gene: 15. This CDR3 has 15 residues. The germline V gene encodes CDR1 WSHSY and CDR2 SAAADI. The CDR3 loop is CANKEASGGWSEQFF. The CDR3 DNA is TGCGCCAACAAGGAGGCTAGCGGGGGATGGAGTGAGCAGTTCTTC.

CDR3 region: CSIITGGSTDTQYF. The CDR3 nucleotides read TGCAGTATTATTACGGGTGGTAGCACAGATACGCAGTATTTT. This rearrangement joins TRBV29-1 to TRBJ2-3; no reliable D call. Germline values: CDR1 SQVTM, CDR2 ANQGSEA. CDR3 length: 14 amino acids.

In this sample, this clone turned up once. V gene TRBV19 combines with J gene TRBJ2-1; 8 bases match TRBD2. CDR3 size: 14 residues. Germline V gene sequence: CDR1 LNHDA, CDR2 SQIVND (reference sequence). After removal of 7 bases from V and 5 bases from J, the junction contained 7 bases not matched to a gene. The CDR3 DNA follows: TGTGCCAGTACCCGGGGGGGGGCTCACAATGAGCAGTTCTTC. It yields the protein CASTRGGAHNEQFF.

This clone was counted a single time. The chain recombines TRBV7-9 with TRBJ1-2; TRBD1 might be the D (6 bases). Trimming pared 5 bases from V and 4 bases from J, leaving 17 bases between. The CDR3 loop spans 15 amino acids. The germline V gene encodes CDR1 SEHNR and CDR2 FQNEAQ (reference sequence). CDR3 protein: CASSARQEPIYGYTF. CDR3 nucleotides: TGTGCCAGCAGCGCCCGACAGGAGCCTATCTATGGCTACACCTTC.

Only a few counts were recorded for this clone. V is TRBV5-4 and J is TRBJ2-3; possible D gene TRBD2, 6 bases. Germline V gene sequence: CDR1 SGHNT, CDR2 YYREEE (reference sequence). V lost 0 bases to trimming and J lost 1 base, with 6 bases between them. This CDR3 region has 14 residues. The CDR3 nucleotides read TGTGCCAGCAGCTTGGTAGCGGGCACAGATACGCAGTATTTT. Translation gives CASSLVAGTDTQYF.

V gene TRBV10-3 combines with J gene TRBJ2-2, with D perhaps matching TRBD1 (5 bases). CDR3 length equals 15 residues. The germline CDR1 and CDR2 sequences are ENHRY and SYGVKD. The V gene lost 6 bases and the J gene lost 7 bases, with 18 bases spanning the gap. DNA of the CDR3: TGTGCCATCAGCCCCATTAGGGCAGGGAACGGGGAGCTGTTTTTT. As protein: CAISPIRAGNGELFF.

The V and J genes are TRBV6-1 and TRBJ1-5, with D possibly TRBD1 on 5 matching bases. Germline-derived CDR1 and CDR2 are MNHNS and SASEGT. The CDR3 is 15 residues long. Trimming shortened V by 3 bases and J by 3 bases, and 12 bases separated the two germline ends. The CDR3 DNA is TGTGCCAGCAGTGATGGGGCAGGGTTCAATCAGCCCCAGCATTTT. Residues: CASSDGAGFNQPQHF.

The CDR3 region is CASGPKARLNTGELFF. In DNA, the CDR3 is TGTGCTAGTGGTCCTAAGGCCAGGTTGAACACCGGGGAGCTGTTTTTT. The rearrangement joins TRBV12-5 to TRBJ2-2; D is unresolved. V was cut by 5 bases and J by 1 base, with 14 bases left in between. CDR3 length: 16 residues. CDR1 LGHNT and CDR2 FRNRAP come from the germline V gene.

The chain has TRBV19 and TRBJ1-1; tentative D call: TRBD1 (6 bases). Germline V gene sequence: CDR1 LNHDA, CDR2 SQIVND (reference sequence). Trimming took 5 bases from V and 8 from J, leaving 15 bases between them. The CDR3 spans 13 residues. For the CDR3, the DNA is TGTGCCAGTAGTGTATTACAGGGTCGAGAAGCTTTCTTT. This sequence encodes CASSVLQGREAFF.

CDR3 sequence (DNA): TGTGCCAGCAGCTTGGGACAGCGAAGCGACGAGCAGTACTTC. This gives the protein CASSLGQRSDEQYF. V gene TRBV7-2 combines with J gene TRBJ2-7; TRBD1 matches at 7 bases. CDR1 is SGHTA, CDR2 FQGNSA, per germline. The CDR3 runs to 14 residues. V lost 3 bases, J lost 5 bases, and 7 bases stayed unmatched.

The chain is built from TRBV12-3 or TRBV12-4 and TRBJ2-7; TRBD1 might be the D (6 bases). V dropped 6 bases and J dropped 4 bases, with 13 bases sitting between them. CDR3 size: 13 residues. CDR3 loop: CASSEQGWYEQYV. Here the CDR3 DNA reads TGTGCCAGCAGCGAACAGGGTTGGTACGAGCAGTACGTC.